This T cell receptor (beta chain) was profiled in a study of cytomegalovirus exposure and HLA in healthy donors. The CDR3 totals 16 residues. Germline V gene sequence: CDR1 SNHLY, CDR2 FYNNEI. Deletions cut 4 bases from V and 7 bases from J, with 20 bases between. Primers: 60 Vbeta forward and 13 Jbeta reverse. Some clones are missing from TCRdb's copy, which holds only in-frame ones; the method was immunoSEQ multiplex PCR. The table lists some 160,000 clones, approximately 80% of them singletons. Input material: PBMCs. This TCR was sampled from a woman between 45 and 60 years old in good health and CMV-seronegative. This rearrangement joins TRBV2 to TRBJ2-1, with D possibly matching TRBD1 (5 bases). CDR3 sequence: CASSVAAGSVPNEQFF. For the CDR3, the DNA is TGTGCCAGCAGTGTCGCGGCAGGGTCGGTCCCTAATGAGCAGTTCTTC.